The T cell receptor beta chain described here comes from a study of PD-1 blockade in classical Hodgkin lymphoma. Study-wide context: A 3 mg/kg intravenous dose of nivolumab was received by patients every 2 weeks. Study results and caveats: Nivolumab initiation under 1 year post-ASCT meant exclusion. CD4+ TCR diversity climbed significantly by C4D1, unlike CD8+ TCR diversity.

With respect to this clone: Its antigen is currently unknown.

Some clones are missing from TCRdb's copy, which holds only in-frame ones; the method was immunoSEQ multiplex PCR. The sample holds around 40,000 clones, 78% seen once. Following autologous stem cell transplantation, relapse occurred in every patient, and exposure to brentuximab vedotin varied. The best responses consisted of complete response, partial response or progressive disease. This sequence was found in a human donor with classical Hodgkin lymphoma. Sample: peripheral blood mononuclear cells (PBMCs), taken at baseline.

CDR3 coding DNA: TGTGCCAGCTCACCGATTCCCGGGACATACAATGAGCAGTTCTTC. Encoded protein: CASSPIPGTYNEQFF. The chain is built from TRBV18 and TRBJ2-1, with D perhaps matching TRBD1 (6 bases). This CDR3 spans 15 amino acids. Germline CDR1 is KGHSH and CDR2 is LQKENI. Between the trimmed V and J ends, which lost 3 bases and 4 bases, there was a span of 13 bases.